This T cell receptor (beta chain) was profiled in a study of regulatory T cells in long-lasting Graves disease. Study details: Antithyroid drug intake by newly diagnosed Graves' patients had lasted under 3 months. Study-wide points: Persistent disease exhibited a predilection for TRBV28, TRBJ1-2 and TRBJ2-5.

This clonotype showed up many times. Its antigen is still unknown. Time point meaning: newly diagnosed GD, antithyroid drugs for less than 3 months. PBMC-derived RNA was used for the TCR library. The CDR3 totals 13 residues. Trimming left V 6 bases short and J 8 bases short, with 19 bases between. Germline V CDR1 and CDR2: SQVTM, ANQGSEA. Libraries of TCR beta came from iRepertoire HTBI primers plus Arm-PCR of CDR3 regions. Original processing notes: The identification of 60 or so TRBV and some 13 TRBJ segments was made across samples. MiXCR, run by TCRdb on the multiplex PCR reads, gives a single entry per CDR3 protein. For this entry, the V and J calls and clone size follow TCRdb and not the study's own pipeline. Among about 320,000 distinct CDR3 sequences listed, over 15% were seen once.

The sequence came from a female donor with Graves disease. V usage is TRBV29-1 and J usage is TRBJ1-2; no reliable D call. The input for sequencing was peripheral blood mononuclear cells (PBMCs), taken at new diagnosis, from a patient treated with antithyroid drugs. The CDR3 DNA is TGCAGCGTCCCCCCCCTGGGAGTAGGGGGCTACACCTTC. Encoded protein: CSVPPLGVGGYTF. Drawing the rest from reference TRBV29-1 and TRBJ1-2, the complete variable domain is SAVISQKPSRDICQRGTSLTIQCQVDSQVTMMFWYRQQPGQSLTLIATANQGSEATYESGFVIDKFPISRPNLTFSTLTVSNMSPEDSSIYLCSVPPLGVGGYTFGSGTRLTVV.